This TCR beta chain was recorded in a study of T cell changes during pregnancy in multiple sclerosis. Profiling relied on immunoSEQ multiplex PCR, and the TCRdb table lists in-frame clones only, not all of them. The profile shows about 56,000 clones, over 75% of them singletons. V lost 4 bases to trimming and J lost 3 bases; unmatched junction nucleotides: 9. Germline assignment: CDR1 MRHNA and CDR2 SNTAGT. The length of the CDR3 is 18 residues. The chain carries TRBV6-4 and TRBJ2-2; TRBD2 aligns across 12 bases. The receptor was isolated from a female donor in good health, enrolled as a control in a pregnancy study. The sequencing here drew on peripheral blood, taken in the first trimester of pregnancy. Here the CDR3 DNA reads TGTGCCAGCAGTGTCCAATCGACTAGCGGGAGTGACACCGGGGAGCTGTTTTTT. This gives the protein CASSVQSTSGSDTGELFF.